This is a list of T cell receptor beta chains from one sample in a study of Tregs in tolerant kidney transplant recipients. Sequencing was performed with immunoSEQ multiplex PCR; in TCRdb, only in-frame clones are kept and a portion is missing. The profile shows some 240,000 clones, about 80% of them singletons. Input material: CD4+ T cells from blood. Every receptor here comes from a human donor in good health. Both conserved end residues are part of each CDR3. The D gene is left open where the match is weak. The listing skips clone size in some rows; elsewhere it reads once, few, many or a size class.

V	size	D	J	CDR3	DNA
TRBV5-6	few	-	TRBJ1-1	CASSLPRNTEAFF	TGTGCCAGCAGCTTGCCCAGGAACACTGAAGCTTTCTTT
TRBV2	-	TRBD2	TRBJ2-7	CASSVGLASHEQYF	TGTGCCAGCAGTGTGGGACTAGCGTCTCACGAGCAGTACTTC
TRBV6-5	-	-	TRBJ2-1	CASSPPGVPEQFF	TGTGCCAGCAGTCCCCCTGGGGTCCCTGAGCAGTTCTTC
TRBV19	once	-	TRBJ2-6	CASSLTGTGANVLTF	TGTGCCAGTAGTTTAACGGGAACTGGGGCCAACGTCCTGACTTTC
TRBV29-1	once	TRBD1	TRBJ2-5	CSVEVAGGTETQYF	TGCAGCGTTGAGGTGGCAGGGGGCACGGAGACCCAGTACTTC
TRBV5-4	-	-	TRBJ1-1	CASSFGFRENTEAFF	TGTGCCAGCAGCTTTGGTTTTAGGGAGAACACTGAAGCTTTCTTT
TRBV10-1	-	-	TRBJ1-5	CASQGTFNQPQHF	TGCGCCAGCCAAGGAACTTTCAATCAGCCCCAGCATTTT
TRBV27	-	TRBD1	TRBJ1-2	CASSFLRQGAYYGYTF	TGTGCCAGCAGTTTTTTGCGGCAGGGGGCATACTATGGCTACACCTTC
TRBV12-2	-	-	TRBJ1-1	CASRAHGDTEAFF	TGTGCAAGTCGCGCCCACGGGGACACTGAAGCTTTCTTT
TRBV6-6	-	-	TRBJ1-4	CASTLGGKGEKLFF	TGTGCCAGCACCCTCGGTGGAAAGGGGGAAAAACTGTTTTTT
TRBV21-1	-	-	TRBJ1-5	CASLRPQHF	TGTGCCAGCTTGAGGCCCCAGCATTTT
TRBV2	-	-	TRBJ2-7	CASSPQTYEQYF	TGTGCCAGCAGTCCCCAGACCTACGAGCAGTACTTC
TRBV29-1	-	-	TRBJ2-7	CSVEPSGVGEQYF	TGCAGCGTTGAACCGAGCGGCGTGGGCGAGCAGTACTTC
TRBV19	-	-	TRBJ1-5	CASSIGPVLGQRNQPQHF	TGTGCCAGTAGTATTGGCCCCGTTTTAGGACAGAGAAATCAGCCCCAGCATTTT
TRBV18	-	TRBD2	TRBJ2-7	CASSRTSGRVVPYEQYF	TGTGCCAGCTCGCGGACTAGCGGGAGAGTGGTGCCCTACGAGCAGTACTTC
TRBV9	-	-	TRBJ1-1	CASSGRTSNTEAFF	TGTGCCAGCAGCGGACGGACATCCAACACTGAAGCTTTCTTT